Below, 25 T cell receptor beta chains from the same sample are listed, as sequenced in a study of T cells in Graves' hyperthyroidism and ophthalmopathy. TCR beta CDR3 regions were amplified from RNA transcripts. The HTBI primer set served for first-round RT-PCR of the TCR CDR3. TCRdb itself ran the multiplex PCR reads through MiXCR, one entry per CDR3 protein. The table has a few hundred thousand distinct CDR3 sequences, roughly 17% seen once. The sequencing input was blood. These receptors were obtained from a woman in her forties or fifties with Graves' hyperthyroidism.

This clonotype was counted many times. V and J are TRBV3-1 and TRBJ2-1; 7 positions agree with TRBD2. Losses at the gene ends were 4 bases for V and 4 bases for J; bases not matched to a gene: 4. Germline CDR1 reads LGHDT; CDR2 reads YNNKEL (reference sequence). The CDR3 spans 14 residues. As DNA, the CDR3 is TGTGCCAGCAGCCCCCAGCGGGATTACAATGAGCAGTTCTTC. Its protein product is CASSPQRDYNEQFF.

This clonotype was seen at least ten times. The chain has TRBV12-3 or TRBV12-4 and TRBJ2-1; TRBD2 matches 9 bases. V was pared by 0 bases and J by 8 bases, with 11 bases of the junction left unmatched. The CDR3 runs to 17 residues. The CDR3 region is CASSLAGLAGPRDEQFF. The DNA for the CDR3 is TGTGCCAGCAGTTTAGCGGGCCTAGCGGGGCCCCGTGATGAGCAGTTCTTC.

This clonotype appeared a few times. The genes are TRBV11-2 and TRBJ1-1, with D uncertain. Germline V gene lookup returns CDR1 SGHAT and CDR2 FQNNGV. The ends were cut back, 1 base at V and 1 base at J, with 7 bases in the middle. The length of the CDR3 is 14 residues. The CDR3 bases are TGTGCCAGCAGCTTAGTAACCGGGAACACTGAAGCTTTCTTT. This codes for CASSLVTGNTEAFF.

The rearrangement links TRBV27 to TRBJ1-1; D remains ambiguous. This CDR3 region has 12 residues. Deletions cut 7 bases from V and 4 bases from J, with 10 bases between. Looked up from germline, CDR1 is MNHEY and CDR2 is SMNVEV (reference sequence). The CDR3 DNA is TGTGCCAGCAATGGGAAGGGCACTGAAGCTTTCTTT. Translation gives CASNGKGTEAFF.

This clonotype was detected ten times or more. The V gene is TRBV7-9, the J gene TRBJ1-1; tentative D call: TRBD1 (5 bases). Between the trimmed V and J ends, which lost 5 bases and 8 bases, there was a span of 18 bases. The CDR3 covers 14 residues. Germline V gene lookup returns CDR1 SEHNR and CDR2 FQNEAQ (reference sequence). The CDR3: CASSRMGTVPEAFF. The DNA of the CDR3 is TGTGCCAGCAGCCGAATGGGGACGGTACCAGAAGCTTTCTTT.

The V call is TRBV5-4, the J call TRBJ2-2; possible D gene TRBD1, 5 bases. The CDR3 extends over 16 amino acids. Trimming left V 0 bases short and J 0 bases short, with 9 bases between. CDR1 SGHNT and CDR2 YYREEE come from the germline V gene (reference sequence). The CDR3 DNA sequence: TGTGCCAGCAGCTTGGTAGGGGCGGCGAACACCGGGGAGCTGTTTTTT. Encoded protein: CASSLVGAANTGELFF.

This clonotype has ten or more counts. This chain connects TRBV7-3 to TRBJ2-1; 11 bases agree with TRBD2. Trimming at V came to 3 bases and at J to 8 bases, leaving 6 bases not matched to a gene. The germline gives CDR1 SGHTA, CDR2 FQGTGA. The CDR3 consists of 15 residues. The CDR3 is CASSLTSGMGYEQFF. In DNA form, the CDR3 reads TGTGCCAGCAGCTTGACTAGCGGGATGGGCTATGAGCAGTTCTTC.

CDR3 DNA sequence: TGCGCCAGCAGGGACAGTATGAGTGGAGAAAAACTGTTTTTT. It yields the protein CASRDSMSGEKLFF. The chain is built from TRBV10-2 and TRBJ1-4, with D tentatively TRBD1 (6 bases). Between the trimmed V and J ends, which lost 6 bases and 8 bases, there was a span of 16 bases. The CDR3 runs 14 residues. The germline gives CDR1 WSHSY, CDR2 SAAADI.

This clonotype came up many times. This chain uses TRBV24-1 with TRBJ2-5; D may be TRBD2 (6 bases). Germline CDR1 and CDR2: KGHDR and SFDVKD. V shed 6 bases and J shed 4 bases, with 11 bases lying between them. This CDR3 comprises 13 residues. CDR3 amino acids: CATSWRGGETQYF. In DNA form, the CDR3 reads TGTGCCACCAGTTGGCGGGGCGGAGAGACCCAGTACTTC.

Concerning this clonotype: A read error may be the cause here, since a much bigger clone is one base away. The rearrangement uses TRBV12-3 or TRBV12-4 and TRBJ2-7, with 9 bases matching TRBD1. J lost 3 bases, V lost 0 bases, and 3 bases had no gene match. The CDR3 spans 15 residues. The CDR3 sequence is CASSLAGTGYYEQYF. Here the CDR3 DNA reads TGTGCCAGCAGTTTAGCCGGGACAGGGTACTACGAGCAGTACTTC.

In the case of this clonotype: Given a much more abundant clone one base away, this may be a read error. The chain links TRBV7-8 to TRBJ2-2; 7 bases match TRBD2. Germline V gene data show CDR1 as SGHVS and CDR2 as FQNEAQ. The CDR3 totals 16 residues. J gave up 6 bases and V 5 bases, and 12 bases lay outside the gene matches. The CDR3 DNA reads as TGTGCCAGCAGCCCCCAGGCGGGGGACTTCGCCGGGGAGCTGTTTTTT. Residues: CASSPQAGDFAGELFF.

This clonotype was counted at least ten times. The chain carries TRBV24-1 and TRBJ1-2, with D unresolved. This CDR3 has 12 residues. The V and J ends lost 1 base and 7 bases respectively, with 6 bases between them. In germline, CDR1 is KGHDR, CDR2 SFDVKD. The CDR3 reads CATSDFEAGYTF. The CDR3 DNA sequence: TGTGCCACCAGTGATTTCGAAGCTGGCTACACCTTC.

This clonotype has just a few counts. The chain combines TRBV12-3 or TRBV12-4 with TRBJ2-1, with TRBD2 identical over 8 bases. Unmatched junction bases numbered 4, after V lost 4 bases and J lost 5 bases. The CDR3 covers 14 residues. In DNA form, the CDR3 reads TGTGCCAGCAGTTACGGACTAGCCAACAATGAGCAGTTCTTC. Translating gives CASSYGLANNEQFF.

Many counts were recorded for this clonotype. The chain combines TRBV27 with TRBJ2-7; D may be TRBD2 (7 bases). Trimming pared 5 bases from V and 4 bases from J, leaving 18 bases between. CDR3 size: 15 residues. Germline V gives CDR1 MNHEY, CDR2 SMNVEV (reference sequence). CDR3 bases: TGTGCCAGCAGTACCTCGAGGGGGGGCGGATACGAGCAGTACTTC. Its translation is CASSTSRGGGYEQYF.

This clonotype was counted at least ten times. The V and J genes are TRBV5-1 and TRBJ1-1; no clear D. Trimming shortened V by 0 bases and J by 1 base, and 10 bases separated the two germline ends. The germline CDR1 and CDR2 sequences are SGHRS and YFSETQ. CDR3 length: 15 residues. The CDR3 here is CASSLGVSGNTEAFF. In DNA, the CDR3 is TGCGCCAGCAGCTTGGGGGTGTCTGGGAACACTGAAGCTTTCTTT.

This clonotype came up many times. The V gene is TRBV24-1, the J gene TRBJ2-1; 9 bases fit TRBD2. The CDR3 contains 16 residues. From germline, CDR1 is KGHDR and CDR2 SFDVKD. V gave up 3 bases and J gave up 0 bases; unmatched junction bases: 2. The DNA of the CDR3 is TGTGCCACCAGTGATCATAGCGGGAGCTCCTACAATGAGCAGTTCTTC. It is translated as CATSDHSGSSYNEQFF.

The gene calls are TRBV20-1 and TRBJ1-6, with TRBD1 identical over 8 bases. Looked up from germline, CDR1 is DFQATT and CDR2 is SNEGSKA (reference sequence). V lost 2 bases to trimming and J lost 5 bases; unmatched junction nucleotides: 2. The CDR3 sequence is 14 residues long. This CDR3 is CSARQQGDNSPLHF. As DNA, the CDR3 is TGCAGTGCTAGACAACAGGGGGATAATTCACCCCTCCACTTT.

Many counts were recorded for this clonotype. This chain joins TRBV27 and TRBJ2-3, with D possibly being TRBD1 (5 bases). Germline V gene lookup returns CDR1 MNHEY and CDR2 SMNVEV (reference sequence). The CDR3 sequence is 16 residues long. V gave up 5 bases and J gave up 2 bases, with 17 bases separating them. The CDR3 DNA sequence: TGTGCCAGCAGTCCGTCATACCCACAGGACACAGATACGCAGTATTTT. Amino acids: CASSPSYPQDTDTQYF.

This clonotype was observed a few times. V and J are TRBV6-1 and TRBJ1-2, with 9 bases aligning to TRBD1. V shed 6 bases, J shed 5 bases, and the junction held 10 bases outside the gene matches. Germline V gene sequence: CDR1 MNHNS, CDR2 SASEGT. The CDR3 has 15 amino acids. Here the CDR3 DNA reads TGTGCCAGCAGGCCTAAACAGGGGGCGCGTTATGGCTACACCTTC. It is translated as CASRPKQGARYGYTF.

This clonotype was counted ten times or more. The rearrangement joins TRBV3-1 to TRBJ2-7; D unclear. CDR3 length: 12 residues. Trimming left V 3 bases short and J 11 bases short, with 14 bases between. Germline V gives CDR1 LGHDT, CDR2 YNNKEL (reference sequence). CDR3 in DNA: TGTGCCAGCAGCCATACTGGGGATCTTGAGTACTTC. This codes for CASSHTGDLEYF.

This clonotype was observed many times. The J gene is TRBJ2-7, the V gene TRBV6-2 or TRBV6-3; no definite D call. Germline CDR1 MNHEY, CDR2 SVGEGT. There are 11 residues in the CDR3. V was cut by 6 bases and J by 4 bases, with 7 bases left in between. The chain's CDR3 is CASREGYEQYF. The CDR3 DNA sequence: TGTGCCAGCAGAGAAGGATACGAGCAGTACTTC.

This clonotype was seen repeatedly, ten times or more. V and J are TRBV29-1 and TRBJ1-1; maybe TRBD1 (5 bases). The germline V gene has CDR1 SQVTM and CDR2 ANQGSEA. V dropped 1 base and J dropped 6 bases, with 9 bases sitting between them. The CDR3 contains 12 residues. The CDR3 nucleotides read TGCAGCGTTGAAGGGGCAGGGCCTGAAGCTTTCTTT. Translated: CSVEGAGPEAFF.

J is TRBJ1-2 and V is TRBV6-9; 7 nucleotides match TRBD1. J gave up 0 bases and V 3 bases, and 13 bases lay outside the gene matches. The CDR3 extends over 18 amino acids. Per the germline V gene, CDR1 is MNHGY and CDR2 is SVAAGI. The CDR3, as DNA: TGTGCCAGCAGTTACGGAAACCCTTGGGACAGAACTAACTATGGCTACACCTTC. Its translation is CASSYGNPWDRTNYGYTF.

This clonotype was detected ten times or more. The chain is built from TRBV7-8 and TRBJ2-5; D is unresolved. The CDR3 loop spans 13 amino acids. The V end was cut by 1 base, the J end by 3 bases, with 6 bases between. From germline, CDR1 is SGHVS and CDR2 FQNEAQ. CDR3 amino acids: CASSLGRKETQYF. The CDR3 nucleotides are TGTGCCAGCAGCTTAGGAAGAAAAGAGACCCAGTACTTC.

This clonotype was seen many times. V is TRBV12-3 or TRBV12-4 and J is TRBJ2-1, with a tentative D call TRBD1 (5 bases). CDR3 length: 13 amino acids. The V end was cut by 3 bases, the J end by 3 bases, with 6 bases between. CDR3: CASSFDSYNEQFF. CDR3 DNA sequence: TGTGCCAGCAGTTTTGACAGCTACAATGAGCAGTTCTTC.